One and the same sample provided the 20 T cell receptor beta chains below, sequenced in a study of tumor-infiltrating lymphocytes in primary liver carcinoma. It was from 20-30 mg of unsorted bulk tissue that RNA and DNA were co-extracted. Priming with a constant-region primer yielded TCR beta cDNA from 450 to 550 ng total RNA. TCR beta libraries came from three nested multiplex PCR rounds using slightly modified ARM-PCR. It was with TRBV1-TRBV30 forward primers and a C-beta reverse primer that the first two PCR rounds were run, at around 11 cycles each. TCRdb independently ran MiXCR on the multiplex PCR reads; one entry per CDR3 protein. The table shows more than 100,000 distinct CDR3 sequences, with roughly 69% occurring only once. The specimen sequenced was liver tumor tissue from sampling region 1. Described subset: tumor region T1, superior pole. These receptors were obtained from a woman in her sixties or seventies with primary liver carcinoma and hepatitis B virus infection.

V and J are TRBV11-2 and TRBJ2-3; either TRBD1 or TRBD2 may supply D (5 bases each). Germline V CDR1 and CDR2: SGHAT, FQNNGV. The length of the CDR3 is 20 residues. Trimming left V 2 bases short and J 2 bases short, with 26 bases between. The CDR3, as DNA: TGTGCCAGCAGCTTAAGGGGCCTAGCTGGACTGAGAGTCCCCACAGATACGCAGTATTTT. It yields the protein CASSLRGLAGLRVPTDTQYF. Supplemented by reference TRBV11-2 and TRBJ2-3, the full variable domain reads EAGVAQSPRYKIIEKRQSVAFWCNPISGHATLYWYQQILGQGPKLLIQFQNNGVVDDSQLPKDRFSAERLKGVDSTLKIQPAKLEDSAVYLCASSLRGLAGLRVPTDTQYFGPGTRLTVL.

As concerns this clonotype: The junction differs from germline at one of its ends, possibly a read error. This chain uses TRBV7-9 with TRBJ2-5; TRBD1 might be the D (6 bases). The length of the CDR3 is 12 residues. Germline loops: CDR1 SEHNR, CDR2 FQNEAQ (reference sequence). This CDR3 is CASAQGGETKYF. The DNA of the CDR3 is TGTGCCAGCGCACAGGGCGGTGAGACCAAGTACTTC.

Of note for this clonotype: This may come from a read error, since a much larger clone is one base off. The chain carries TRBV29-1 and TRBJ2-5; D call uncertain. This CDR3 has 12 amino acids. CDR1 and CDR2 (germline): SQVTM, ANQGSEA. V lost 3 bases and J 5 bases, leaving 10 bases between the germline ends. CDR3 region: CSVDRWTETQYF. The CDR3 DNA is TGCAGCGTTGACAGGTGGACGGAGACCCAGTACTTC.

V usage is TRBV11-2 and J usage is TRBJ2-4; D remains unclear. The germline V gene encodes CDR1 SGHAT and CDR2 FQNNGV. This CDR3 has 14 residues. Trimming cost V 1 base and J 8 bases, with 12 bases left between them. CDR3 coding DNA: TGTGCCAGCAGCTTAGCGACAAGTATAGACATTCAGTACTTC. Encoded protein: CASSLATSIDIQYF.

The chain combines TRBV12-3 or TRBV12-4 with TRBJ2-1, with D perhaps matching TRBD2 (5 bases). CDR3 length: 16 residues. Trimming removed 3 bases from V and 5 bases from J, with 17 bases in between. The CDR3 bases are TGTGCCAGCAGTTTGGACTGGGATCCCACCAACAATGAGCAGTTCTTC. Amino acid sequence: CASSLDWDPTNNEQFF.

About this clonotype itself: A read error is possible here, since a much larger clone lies one base away. The V gene is TRBV5-1, the J gene TRBJ1-2, with a possible D match to TRBD1 (6 bases). The germline V gene has CDR1 SGHRS and CDR2 YFSETQ. The CDR3 contains 13 residues. V was trimmed by 3 bases and J by 8 bases, leaving 14 bases between them. In DNA, the CDR3 is TGCGCCAGCAGCTACGACAGGACGCTCGGCTACACCTTC. Translating gives CASSYDRTLGYTF.

Comment on this clonotype: At one end the junction does not follow the germline gene, possibly because of a read error. CDR3 sequence: CASSFRRARQGGNGQFF. The CDR3 nucleotides read TGTGCCAGCAGCTTCCGCAGGGCGAGACAGGGGGGCAATGGGCAGTTCTTC. The V gene is TRBV11-2, the J gene TRBJ2-1; the match to TRBD1 covers 9 bases. Germline CDR1 is SGHAT and CDR2 is FQNNGV. The CDR3 spans 17 residues.

For this clonotype: A read error may be the cause here, since a much bigger clone is one base away. The V gene is TRBV5-4, the J gene TRBJ2-1; D ambiguous. CDR1 is SGHNT and CDR2 is YYREEE in the germline V gene (reference sequence). The CDR3 runs to 13 residues. CDR3 sequence reads: CAGSLEFSNEQFF. In DNA, the CDR3 is TGTGCCGGCAGCTTGGAGTTTTCCAATGAGCAGTTCTTC.

To note about this clonotype: A clone one base away is much larger, so this may be a read error. The chain combines TRBV29-1 with TRBJ2-1, with TRBD2 as a possible D gene (6 bases). Germline assignment: CDR1 SQVTM and CDR2 ANQGSEA. The CDR3 loop spans 15 amino acids. V lost 6 bases, J lost 4 bases, and 19 bases lay in between. The CDR3 nucleotides are TGCAGCGTCGGCACCGTCGGGAGCGCTTACAATGAGCAGTTCTTC. This sequence encodes CSVGTVGSAYNEQFF.

This clonotype showed up just a few times. The V gene is TRBV30, the J gene TRBJ1-3; maybe TRBD1 (6 bases). The V gene's germline CDR1 is GTSNPN and CDR2 SVGIG (reference sequence). There are 16 residues in the CDR3. V was shortened by 2 bases and J by 2 bases, with 16 bases between the two germline ends. This CDR3 reads CAWSKGHRTAGNTIYF. The DNA for the CDR3 is TGTGCCTGGAGTAAGGGACACCGAACTGCTGGAAACACCATATATTTT. The complete variable domain, with remaining parts taken from reference TRBV30 and TRBJ1-3, reads SQTIHQWPATLVQPVGSPLSLECTVEGTSNPNLYWYRQAAGRGLQLLFYSVGIGQISSEVPQNLSASRPQDRQFILSSKKLLLSDSGFYLCAWSKGHRTAGNTIYFGEGSWLTVV.

The CDR3 sequence: CASSEAGTEGHEQFF. In DNA, the CDR3 is TGTGCCAGCAGTGAAGCGGGCACAGAGGGCCATGAGCAGTTCTTC. This rearrangement joins TRBV2 to TRBJ2-1; possible D gene TRBD2, 5 bases. In germline, CDR1 is SNHLY, CDR2 FYNNEI. The CDR3 is made up of 15 amino acids. V lost 0 bases and J 8 bases, leaving 14 bases between the germline ends.

Regarding this clonotype: One end of the junction is discordant with germline, which a read error may explain. The chain combines TRBV12-3 or TRBV12-4 with TRBJ1-1; maybe TRBD1 (5 bases). The CDR3 covers 13 residues. The CDR3: CANSFAGSTEAFF. CDR3 coding DNA: TGTGCCAACAGTTTTGCAGGGAGCACTGAAGCTTTCTTT.

For this clonotype: One end of the junction fails to match germline, which may point to a read error. The V gene is TRBV14, the J gene TRBJ2-4; TRBD1 matches at 10 bases. Germline CDR1 SGHDN, CDR2 FVKESK. The CDR3 extends over 17 amino acids. DNA for the CDR3: TGTGCCAGAAGCCAAGAGGGACAGGGGCTAGCCATAAACATTCAGTACTTC. It is translated as CARSQEGQGLAINIQYF.

Remarks on this clonotype: The CDR3 does not end in the conserved phenylalanine or tryptophan, so this is likely a read error. CDR3 amino acids: CASSSLHPGTEAFL. CDR3 nucleotide sequence: TGTGCAAGCAGCTCACTTCACCCTGGCACTGAAGCTTTCCTT. The chain joins TRBV11-2 to TRBJ1-1; no clear D gene. CDR1 and CDR2 from the germline V gene are SGHAT and FQNNGV. The CDR3 has 14 residues.

Turning to this clonotype: Relative to the germline gene, one junction end is altered; a read error may explain this. The chain joins TRBV11-2 to TRBJ2-1, with D possibly called TRBD1 or TRBD2 (5 bases each). The CDR3 totals 17 residues. Per germline, CDR1 SGHAT and CDR2 FQNNGV. The CDR3, as DNA: TGTGCCTGCAGCTTAGATCTTCGGCCGTGGGACCACAATGAGCAGTTCTTC. Amino acid sequence: CACSLDLRPWDHNEQFF.

In the case of this clonotype: A junction boundary mismatches the germline segment, possibly from a read error. The chain is built from TRBV30 and TRBJ1-4; perhaps TRBD1 as D (5 bases). CDR3 length: 14 residues. Germline values: CDR1 GTSNPN, CDR2 SVGIG (reference sequence). In DNA form, the CDR3 reads TGTGCCTCCACGGCGGGGACGGGGCTTGAAAAACCGTTTTTT. Its protein product is CASTAGTGLEKPFF.

In regard to this clonotype: The junction differs from germline at one of its ends, possibly a read error. The V call is TRBV5-1, the J call TRBJ2-5; 9 bases are a match to TRBD2. This CDR3 is built from 16 residues. CDR1 SGHRS and CDR2 YFSETQ come from the germline V gene. The CDR3 loop is CASSSREGSYQETQYF. CDR3 coding DNA: TGTGCCAGCAGCTCGCGGGAGGGCTCCTACCAAGAGACCCAGTACTTC.

By its share, this clonotype is medium-sized. The V gene is TRBV12-3 or TRBV12-4, the J gene TRBJ2-1, with TRBD2 identical over 7 bases. The V gene end was trimmed by 7 bases and the J gene end by 3 bases; junction bases not matched to a gene: 9. The CDR3 is 15 residues long. CDR3 sequence: CASTRARGDYNEQFF. DNA of the CDR3: TGTGCCAGCACCCGAGCCCGGGGGGACTACAATGAGCAGTTCTTC.

This chain's CDR3 is CASSLDLAPTTGRYF. The CDR3 coding sequence is TGTGCCAGCAGCTTAGATCTCGCCCCGACCACTGGGCGGTACTTC. This chain links TRBV11-2 with TRBJ2-7; D is uncertain. CDR3 length: 15 residues. V was trimmed by 0 bases and J by 12 bases, leaving 21 bases between them. The germline V gene encodes CDR1 SGHAT and CDR2 FQNNGV.

Comment on this clonotype: Without the conserved terminal phenylalanine or tryptophan, this CDR3 likely stems from a read error. The rearrangement uses TRBV29-1 and TRBJ1-1, with a weak D call TRBD1 (5 bases). The CDR3 covers 13 residues. Germline loops: CDR1 SQVTM, CDR2 ANQGSEA. The V gene lost 7 bases and the J gene lost 1 base, with 13 bases spanning the gap. The CDR3 loop reads CSARGDWNTEAFS. As DNA, the CDR3 is TGCAGCGCCAGAGGGGATTGGAACACTGAAGCTTTCTCT.